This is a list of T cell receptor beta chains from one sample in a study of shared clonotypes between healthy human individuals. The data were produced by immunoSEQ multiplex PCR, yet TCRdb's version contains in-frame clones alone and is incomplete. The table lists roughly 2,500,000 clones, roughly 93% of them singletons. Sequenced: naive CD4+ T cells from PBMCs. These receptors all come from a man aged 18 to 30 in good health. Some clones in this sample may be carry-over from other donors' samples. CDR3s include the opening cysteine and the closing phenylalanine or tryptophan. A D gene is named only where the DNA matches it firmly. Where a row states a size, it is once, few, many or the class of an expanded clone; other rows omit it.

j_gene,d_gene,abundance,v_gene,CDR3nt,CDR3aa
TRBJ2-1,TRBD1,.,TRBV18,TGTGCCAGCTCACCAAGCCCGGGACAGGGCCCCTACAATGAGCAGTTCTTC,CASSPSPGQGPYNEQFF
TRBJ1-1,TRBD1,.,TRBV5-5,TGTGCCAGCAGCTTGGCCGGCGGGACAGGGGCCGAAGCTTTCTTT,CASSLAGGTGAEAFF
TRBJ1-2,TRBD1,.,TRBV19,TGTGCCAGTAGTACCCAGAGACAGGGCTATGGCTACACCTTC,CASSTQRQGYGYTF
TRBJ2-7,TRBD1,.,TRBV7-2,TGTGCCAGCAGTTCTCAAACCGGGACAGTCCGCCACGAGCAGTACTTC,CASSSQTGTVRHEQYF
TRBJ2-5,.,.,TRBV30,TGTGCCTGGAGGACGGGGAAAGAGACCCAGTACTTC,CAWRTGKETQYF
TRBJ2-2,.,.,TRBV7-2,TGTGCCAGCAGCTGGAGCACGGACACCGGGGAGCTGTTTTTT,CASSWSTDTGELFF
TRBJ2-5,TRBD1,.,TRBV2,TGTGCCAGCAGAAGGACAGGGGGCGCGGAGACCCAGTACTTC,CASRRTGGAETQYF
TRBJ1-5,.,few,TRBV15,TGTGCCACCGCAACAGGGAACAATCAGCCCCAGCATTTT,CATATGNNQPQHF
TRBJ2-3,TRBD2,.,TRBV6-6,TGTGCCAGCAGTGGGACTAGTCGCACAGATACGCAGTATTTT,CASSGTSRTDTQYF
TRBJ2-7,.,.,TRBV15,TGTGCCACCAGCAGTCCCGCGGGCGAGCAGTACTTC,CATSSPAGEQYF
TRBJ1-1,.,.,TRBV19,TGTGCCAGCTATCTAGACGGTCACACTGAAGCTTTCTTT,CASYLDGHTEAFF
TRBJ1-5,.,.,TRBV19,TGTGCCAGTAGTATTAAGGGGGAGAACCAGCCCCAGCATTTT,CASSIKGENQPQHF
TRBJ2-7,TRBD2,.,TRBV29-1,TGCAGCGTCAGCCTTCTAGCGGGAGGCGGCGAGCAGTACTTC,CSVSLLAGGGEQYF
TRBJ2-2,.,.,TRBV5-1,TGCGCCAGCACCCCTTTACAGGCCAACACCGGGGAGCTGTTTTTT,CASTPLQANTGELFF
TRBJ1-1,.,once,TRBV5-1,TGCGCCAGCAGCCGGAGCATCCTTAACACTGAAGCTTTCTTT,CASSRSILNTEAFF
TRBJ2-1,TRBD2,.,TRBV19,TGTGCCAGTAGTTTACAACCGGGACTAGCTCAGTTCTTC,CASSLQPGLAQFF
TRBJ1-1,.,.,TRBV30,TGTGCCTGGAGTGGGGGGATTTATACTGAAGCTTTCTTT,CAWSGGIYTEAFF
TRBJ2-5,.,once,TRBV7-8,TGTGCCAGCAGTCCTGGGACACGAGAGACCCAGTACTTC,CASSPGTRETQYF
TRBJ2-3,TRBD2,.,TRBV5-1,TGCGCCAGCAGCTTGGAGGGGACTAGCCGTGGGGCAGATACGCAGTATTTT,CASSLEGTSRGADTQYF
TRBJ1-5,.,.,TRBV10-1,TGCGCCAGCAGTGACGGCAATCAGCCCCAGCATTTT,CASSDGNQPQHF
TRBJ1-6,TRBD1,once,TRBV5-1,TGCGCCAGCAGCGAGTGGGACAGGGTCGATTCACCCCTCCACTTT,CASSEWDRVDSPLHF
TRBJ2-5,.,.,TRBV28,TGTGCCAGCAGTTCACCTCGGGTTCAAGAGACCCAGTACTTC,CASSSPRVQETQYF
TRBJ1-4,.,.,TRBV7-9,TGTGCCAGCACCCTGGACAGATATAGCGAAAAACTGTTTTTT,CASTLDRYSEKLFF
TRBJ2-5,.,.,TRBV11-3,TGTGCCAGCAGCTTAGGTCCCGAAGAGACCCAGTACTTC,CASSLGPEETQYF